These 25 T cell receptor beta chains share one sample of origin, sequenced in a study of prognosis after radiotherapy for stage I lung cancer. TCR beta CDR3 amplification from genomic DNA was performed by two-round multiplex PCR. Round one of PCR was performed, and it used primers specific to each TRBV and TRBJ gene. One entry per CDR3 protein results from TCRdb running MiXCR on the multiplex PCR reads. The repertoire holds nearly 35,000 distinct CDR3 sequences, with approximately 35% as singletons. The sequencing used PBMCs, collected before or after stereotactic body radiation therapy (not recorded which). The receptors were sampled from a donor aged 50 or older with non-small cell lung cancer.

This clonotype was recorded at least ten times. The chain carries TRBV6-1 and TRBJ1-5; D call uncertain. V lost 5 bases, J lost 4 bases, and 3 bases lay in between. Germline CDR1 MNHNS, CDR2 SASEGT. The CDR3 spans 11 residues. DNA for the CDR3: TGTGCCAGCAGTACTAATCAGCCCCAGCATTTT. Its protein is CASSTNQPQHF.

At least ten counts were recorded for this clonotype. This chain links TRBV28 with TRBJ1-1; 11 bases are a match to TRBD1. The V and J ends lost 5 bases and 2 bases, in that order; junction bases with no gene match: 10. The length of the CDR3 is 17 residues. Germline CDR1 is MDHEN and CDR2 is SYDVKM. The CDR3 here is CASSNPWTGGLNTEAFF. The CDR3 nucleotides are TGTGCCAGCAGTAACCCTTGGACAGGGGGCCTTAACACTGAAGCTTTCTTT.

This clonotype was counted ten times or more. The genes are TRBV20-1 and TRBJ2-3; maybe TRBD1 (6 bases). Deletions cut 4 bases from V and 4 bases from J, with 12 bases between. The CDR3 is made up of 13 amino acids. Per germline, CDR1 DFQATT and CDR2 SNEGSKA (reference sequence). The DNA of the CDR3 is TGCAGTGCTACGCCAGGGGCGTCAGATACGCAGTATTTT. Its translation: CSATPGASDTQYF.

This clonotype was observed at least ten times. The J gene is TRBJ2-1, the V gene TRBV7-2, with D uncertain. Germline V gene data show CDR1 as SGHTA and CDR2 as FQGNSA. CDR3 length: 13 residues. Trimming shortened V by 2 bases and J by 2 bases, and 4 bases separated the two germline ends. CDR3 residues: CASSLPTYNEQFF. CDR3 nucleotide sequence: TGTGCCAGCAGCTTACCGACCTACAATGAGCAGTTCTTC. The full variable domain, rest sourced from reference TRBV7-2 and TRBJ2-1, is GAGVSQSPSNKVTEKGKDVELRCDPISGHTALYWYRQSLGQGLEFLIYFQGNSAPDKSGLPSDRFSAERTGGSVSTLTIQRTQQEDSAVYLCASSLPTYNEQFFGPGTRLTVL.

There are many counts of this clonotype. J is TRBJ2-1 and V is TRBV20-1; the D gene could be TRBD1 or TRBD2 (6 bases each). This CDR3 is 15 amino acids long. V dropped 2 bases and J dropped 1 base, with 12 bases sitting between them. Looked up from germline, CDR1 is DFQATT and CDR2 is SNEGSKA (reference sequence). The CDR3 DNA follows: TGCAGTGCTAGATGGCAGGGGAGGTCCTACAATGAGCAGTTCTTC. It yields the protein CSARWQGRSYNEQFF.

Comment on this clonotype: A far larger clone is just one base off, so this is likely a read error. The chain uses TRBV27 and TRBJ2-1; 7 nucleotides match TRBD1. V shed 3 bases, J shed 10 bases, and the junction held 9 bases outside the gene matches. Germline assignment: CDR1 MNHEY and CDR2 SMNVEV (reference sequence). The CDR3 consists of 14 residues. The CDR3 nucleotides are TGTGCCAGCAGTTTGTACTCAGGGGGTACCGAGCAGTTCTTC. It encodes CASSLYSGGTEQFF.

J is TRBJ2-1 and V is TRBV6-1, with unresolved D. The V and J ends lost 3 bases and 8 bases respectively, with 11 bases between them. Germline CDR1 MNHNS, CDR2 SASEGT. The CDR3 totals 13 residues. This CDR3 reads CASSDQVLDEQFF. The CDR3 coding sequence is TGTGCCAGCAGTGACCAGGTGCTGGATGAGCAGTTCTTC.

This clonotype was recorded at least ten times. The chain uses TRBV10-3 and TRBJ1-2; 7 nucleotides align to TRBD1. Germline V gene lookup returns CDR1 ENHRY and CDR2 SYGVKD. The trim removed 2 bases at V and 3 bases at J, leaving 6 bases unmatched. The CDR3 is 15 amino acids. CDR3 bases: TGTGCCATCAGTGAGACTGGGGACAGAGACTATGGCTACACCTTC. It translates to CAISETGDRDYGYTF.

This chain joins TRBV5-4 and TRBJ2-5, with unresolved D. The V end was cut by 1 base, the J end by 4 bases, with 8 bases between. The CDR3 loop spans 13 amino acids. Germline V CDR1 and CDR2: SGHNT, YYREEE (reference sequence). CDR3 DNA: TGTGCCAGCAGCTTGAGTGTTGGAGAGACCCAGTACTTC. Translation: CASSLSVGETQYF.

This clonotype was recorded at least ten times. The rearrangement links TRBV5-4 to TRBJ2-1; 10 nucleotides match TRBD2. CDR1 and CDR2 (germline): SGHNT, YYREEE (reference sequence). Trimming at V came to 4 bases and at J to 3 bases, leaving 7 bases not matched to a gene. CDR3 length: 16 residues. The CDR3 reads CASSHTAGGLYNEQFF. For the CDR3, the DNA is TGTGCCAGCAGCCACACAGCGGGGGGGCTCTACAATGAGCAGTTCTTC. Full variable domain (outside the CDR3, taken from reference TRBV5-4 and TRBJ2-1): ETGVTQSPTHLIKTRGQQVTLRCSSQSGHNTVSWYQQALGQGPQFIFQYYREEENGRGNFPPRFSGLQFPNYSSELNVNALELDDSALYLCASSHTAGGLYNEQFFGPGTRLTVL.

This clonotype occurred many times. The rearrangement uses TRBV5-1 and TRBJ1-6; a possible D gene is TRBD1 (5 bases). The CDR3 spans 15 residues. The V end was cut by 0 bases, the J end by 8 bases, with 12 bases between. Germline assignment: CDR1 SGHRS and CDR2 YFSETQ. This CDR3 is CASSLEGGEDSPLHF. The CDR3 coding sequence is TGCGCCAGCAGCTTGGAGGGAGGGGAAGATTCACCCCTCCACTTT.

About this clonotype: A single base is all that separates this from a far larger clone, so a read error is likely. The gene calls are TRBV6-8 and TRBJ1-2, with D tentatively TRBD1 (6 bases). The CDR3 spans 15 residues. Germline values: CDR1 MNHGY, CDR2 SAAAGT. The CDR3 region has the DNA TGTGCCAGCACCGAAGGGGGGAAGGCGACCTATTGCTACACCTTC. Translated: CASTEGGKATYCYTF.

This clonotype was picked up one time. One end of the junction does not line up with germline, which may come from a read error. The chain joins TRBV20-1 to TRBJ1-5, with TRBD1 matching 7 bases. Germline V gene data show CDR1 as DFQATT and CDR2 as SNEGSKA (reference sequence). The CDR3 has 15 residues. As DNA, the CDR3 is TGCAGTGCTAGAGATCAGGGGGGGAGCAATCAGCCGCAGCGTTTT. It is translated as CSARDQGGSNQPQRF.

Of note for this clonotype: Given a much more abundant clone one base away, this may be a read error. The chain couples TRBV11-2 to TRBJ2-1; D unclear. Germline CDR1 reads SGHAT; CDR2 reads FQNNGV. The CDR3 loop spans 11 amino acids. With 6 bases removed from V and 10 bases from J, the gap between germline ends came to 10 bases. The CDR3 is CASRRSVEQFF. The CDR3 DNA reads TGTGCCAGCAGACGATCGGTGGAGCAGTTCTTC. Complete variable domain (other parts from reference TRBV11-2 and TRBJ2-1): EAGVAQSPRYKIIEKRQSVAFWCNPISGHATLYWYQQILGQGPKLLIQFQNNGVVDDSQLPKDRFSAERLKGVDSTLKIQPAKLEDSAVYLCASRRSVEQFFGPGTRLTVL.

By proportion, this clonotype is medium-sized. V and J are TRBV6-1 and TRBJ1-6, with 8 bases matching TRBD1. The V gene end was trimmed by 6 bases and the J gene end by 8 bases; junction bases not matched to a gene: 9. This CDR3 is built from 15 residues. Germline CDR1 and CDR2: MNHNS and SASEGT. The CDR3 spells CASSPRTGMDSPLHF. In DNA form, the CDR3 reads TGTGCCAGCAGCCCTAGGACAGGGATGGATTCACCCCTCCACTTT.

Ten or more counts support this clonotype. This chain connects TRBV2 to TRBJ2-7, with 8 bases matching TRBD1. With V trimmed by 2 bases and J by 6 bases, 9 bases remained unmatched. This CDR3 is built from 15 residues. CDR1 SNHLY and CDR2 FYNNEI come from the germline V gene. The CDR3 is CASSENAGGWIEQYF. CDR3 sequence (DNA): TGTGCCAGCAGTGAAAATGCAGGGGGCTGGATCGAGCAGTACTTC.

The rearrangement uses TRBV5-6 and TRBJ2-7; D is unclear. CDR1 SGHDT and CDR2 YYEEEE come from the germline V gene. The CDR3 runs to 13 residues. V lost 3 bases, J lost 3 bases, and 10 bases lay in between. CDR3 sequence (DNA): TGTGCCAGCAGCTCCGGGCTTCTCTACGAGCAGTACTTC. Translating it yields CASSSGLLYEQYF.

This clonotype was detected ten times or more. V usage is TRBV19 and J usage is TRBJ1-1, with TRBD1 as a possible D gene (5 bases). CDR1 is LNHDA, CDR2 SQIVND, per germline (reference sequence). V was clipped by 1 base and J by 0 bases, with 12 bases between them. The CDR3 spans 16 residues. The CDR3 DNA sequence: TGTGCCAGTAGTATAGTGGGGCTTAACTTGAACACTGAAGCTTTCTTT. This translates into CASSIVGLNLNTEAFF.

Many counts were recorded for this clonotype. V and J are TRBV5-1 and TRBJ1-1, with a tentative D call TRBD1 (5 bases). The germline CDR1 and CDR2 sequences are SGHRS and YFSETQ. V was pared by 4 bases and J by 6 bases, with 16 bases between. The CDR3 has 14 amino acids. The CDR3 here is CASSQGTSAAEAFF. CDR3 sequence (DNA): TGCGCCAGCAGCCAGGGTACGTCGGCCGCTGAAGCTTTCTTT.

With respect to this clonotype: This may be a read error: a much more frequent sequence differs by one nucleotide. The genes are TRBV6-5 and TRBJ2-5; 8 bases align to TRBD2. CDR1 is MNHEY and CDR2 is SVGAGI in the germline V gene. The V and J ends lost 0 bases and 9 bases, in that order; junction bases with no gene match: 12. CDR3 length: 16 amino acids. The DNA of the CDR3 is TGTGCCAGCAGTTACTCCGCCGGGCGGGGGGCCCGTGCCCAGTACTTC. It is translated as CASSYSAGRGARAQYF.

This clonotype was seen ten or more times. Here the CDR3 reads CASSVGRLAGLGGHNEQFF. The CDR3 DNA reads TGTGCCAGCAGCGTAGGGAGACTAGCGGGACTCGGGGGACACAATGAGCAGTTCTTC. The chain links TRBV9 to TRBJ2-1; 11 bases line up with TRBD2. J lost 5 bases, V lost 0 bases, and 13 bases had no gene match. The CDR3 runs to 19 residues. Germline lookup yields CDR1 SGDLS and CDR2 YYNGEE.

A few counts support this clonotype. A read error is likely here: a far larger clone is one base away. This chain joins TRBV6-2 or TRBV6-3 and TRBJ1-2; D not resolved. CDR1 is MNHEY, CDR2 SVGEGT, per germline. V was clipped by 5 bases and J by 0 bases, with 13 bases between them. CDR3 length: 15 amino acids. CDR3 DNA sequence: TGTGCCAGCAGTGAAGTGCCCGGGACTAACTATGGCTACACCTTC. Translated: CASSEVPGTNYGYTF.

To note about this clonotype: A far more abundant clone sits one base away, making this likely a read error. This chain uses TRBV6-2 or TRBV6-3 with TRBJ1-5, with D hard to call. The CDR3 runs 14 residues. CDR1 is MNHEY, CDR2 SVGEGT, per germline. V lost 0 bases, J lost 9 bases, and 12 bases lay in between. CDR3 region: CASSYSIGRVPQHF. For the CDR3, the DNA is TGTGCCAGCAGTTACTCGATTGGTAGGGTGCCCCAGCATTTT.

A remark on this clonotype: Given a much more abundant clone one base away, this may be a read error. The chain joins TRBV9 to TRBJ2-5, with D possibly being TRBD2 (7 bases). V was clipped by 4 bases and J by 2 bases, with 30 bases between them. CDR1 is SGDLS, CDR2 YYNGEE, per germline. The CDR3 sequence is 20 residues long. In nucleotides, the CDR3 is TGTGCCAGCAGCCCTTCCCCCGGGGGGCTAGCGGTGGGTCTACAAGAGACCCAGTACTTC. As protein: CASSPSPGGLAVGLQETQYF.

As for this clonotype: A much bigger clone sits one base away, suggesting this may be a read error. In DNA form, the CDR3 reads TGTGCCTGGAGGGGGGGACGGTCTAGCGAAAGGAACACTGAAGCTTTCTTT. Translating it yields CAWRGGRSSERNTEAFF. V and J are TRBV30 and TRBJ1-1; TRBD1 might be the D (5 bases). Germline CDR1 and CDR2: GTSNPN and SVGIG (reference sequence). The V and J ends lost 3 bases and 1 base respectively, with 21 bases between them. The CDR3 has 17 amino acids. The whole variable domain, filled in from reference TRBV30 and TRBJ1-1, reads SQTIHQWPATLVQPVGSPLSLECTVEGTSNPNLYWYRQAAGRGLQLLFYSVGIGQISSEVPQNLSASRPQDRQFILSSKKLLLSDSGFYLCAWRGGRSSERNTEAFFGQGTRLTVV.